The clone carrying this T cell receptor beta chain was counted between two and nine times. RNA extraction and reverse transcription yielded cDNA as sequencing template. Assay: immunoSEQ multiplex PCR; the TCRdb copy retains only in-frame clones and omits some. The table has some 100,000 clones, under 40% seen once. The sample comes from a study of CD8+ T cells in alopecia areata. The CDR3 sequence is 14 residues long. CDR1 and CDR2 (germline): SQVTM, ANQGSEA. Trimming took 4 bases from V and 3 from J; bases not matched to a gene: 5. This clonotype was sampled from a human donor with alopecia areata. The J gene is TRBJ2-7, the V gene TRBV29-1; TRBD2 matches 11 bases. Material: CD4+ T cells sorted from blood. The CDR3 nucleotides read TGCAGCGTTGCCCCTCTAGCGGGAGGCTACGAGCAGTACTTC. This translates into CSVAPLAGGYEQYF.